Sequencing of this TCR beta chain was carried out in a study of blood T cell repertoires in COVID-19. The overall study: Sites across the United States, Italy and Spain contributed samples from acute and convalescent COVID-19. T cells, B-cell-depleted T cells, or PBMCs provided the cDNA or gDNA that served as material.

The authors' processing: The assay estimated nucleated cells by amplifying reference gene primers. TCRdb keeps only in-frame clones here, not all; method: immunoSEQ multiplex PCR. V and J calls and clone size come straight from that table; D and trimming were deduced from the DNA. The table has about 250,000 clones, just under 85% seen once; the top ten hold about 10%. The CDR3 runs 12 residues. J gave up 7 bases and V 1 base, and 3 bases lay outside the gene matches. Germline-derived CDR1 and CDR2 are GTSNPN and SVGIG (reference sequence). This chain joins TRBV30 and TRBJ2-5, with 7 bases identical to TRBD1. Sequenced: peripheral blood. The receptor comes from a man of 80 years or more with acute or convalescent COVID-19. The CDR3 sequence is CAWSGQGGTQYF. The CDR3 DNA follows: TGTGCCTGGAGTGGACAGGGCGGGACCCAGTACTTC.